Below are 26 T cell receptor beta chains sequenced from a single sample in a study of cytomegalovirus exposure and HLA in healthy donors. The study ran its PCR with 60 Vbeta and 13 Jbeta primers. Sequencing was performed with immunoSEQ multiplex PCR; in TCRdb, only in-frame clones are kept and a portion is missing. The sample includes about 130,000 clones, around three quarters of them seen just once. The sample consisted of PBMCs. These receptors all come from a man aged 25-45 years in good health and CMV-seropositive.

The rearrangement uses TRBV5-6 and TRBJ1-4; 8 positions match TRBD1. V gave up 4 bases and J gave up 5 bases; unmatched junction bases: 7. From germline, CDR1 is SGHDT and CDR2 YYEEEE. CDR3 length: 15 amino acids. For the CDR3, the DNA is TGTGCCAGCAGCCGGAGGACAGGGTGGAATGAAAAACTGTTTTTT. It translates to CASSRRTGWNEKLFF.

This clone was observed a handful of times. CDR3 amino acids: CASSYGTGGQPQHF. CDR3 in DNA: TGTGCCAGCAGTTACGGTACAGGGGGTCAGCCCCAGCATTTT. This chain links TRBV6-5 with TRBJ1-5, with 8 bases identical to TRBD1. The V and J ends lost 2 bases and 6 bases, in that order; junction bases with no gene match: 3. The CDR3 loop spans 14 amino acids. Germline V gene lookup returns CDR1 MNHEY and CDR2 SVGAGI.

The chain has TRBV7-9 and TRBJ2-5; 11 positions match TRBD1. The DNA end is a closer match to TRBJ2-7, so the J assignment may be wrong. The CDR3 totals 16 residues. Germline V gene data show CDR1 as SEHNR and CDR2 as FQNEAQ (reference sequence). CDR3 DNA sequence: TGTGCCAGCAGCCCCATCCCGGGACAGGGGGGAATCGAGCAGTACTTC. Residues: CASSPIPGQGGIEQYF.

This sequence joins TRBV6-6 and TRBJ2-7; 9 bases line up with TRBD1. This CDR3 region has 14 residues. CDR1 and CDR2 from the germline V gene are MNHNY and SVGAGI (reference sequence). Losses at the gene ends were 5 bases for V and 2 bases for J; bases not matched to a gene: 4. The CDR3 DNA reads as TGTGCCAGCAGTAACCGACAGGGGGCCTACGAGCAGTACTTC. This gives the protein CASSNRQGAYEQYF.

This clone has a single count. The rearrangement uses TRBV5-6 and TRBJ2-7, with 7 bases aligning to TRBD2. Per the germline V gene, CDR1 is SGHDT and CDR2 is YYEEEE. Losses at the gene ends were 0 bases for V and 2 bases for J; bases not matched to a gene: 5. CDR3 length: 15 amino acids. CDR3 region: CASSLGSAGAYEQYF. CDR3 DNA sequence: TGTGCCAGCAGCTTGGGCAGTGCGGGGGCCTACGAGCAGTACTTC.

This chain links TRBV28 with TRBJ2-1; D is ambiguous. This CDR3 spans 13 amino acids. In germline, CDR1 is MDHEN, CDR2 SYDVKM. The CDR3 DNA follows: TGTGCGATTAGACTGAGCTCCTACAATGAGCAGTTCTTC. As protein: CAIRLSSYNEQFF.

The genes are TRBV6-5 and TRBJ2-7; 7 nucleotides agree with TRBD2. The germline V gene encodes CDR1 MNHEY and CDR2 SVGAGI. The CDR3 totals 14 residues. V dropped 5 bases and J dropped 5; count of bases not matched to a gene: 9. CDR3 in amino acids: CASSDRARGDEQYF. The CDR3 nucleotides read TGTGCCAGCAGTGACCGGGCCCGGGGGGACGAGCAGTACTTC.

The chain links TRBV27 to TRBJ2-6, with 12 bases lining up with TRBD1. The CDR3 contains 18 residues. The germline V gene encodes CDR1 MNHEY and CDR2 SMNVEV (reference sequence). Unmatched junction bases numbered 10, after V lost 5 bases and J lost 5 bases. CDR3 loop: CASSALGTGGFRANVLTF. For the CDR3, the DNA is TGTGCCAGCAGTGCCTTGGGGACAGGGGGCTTTCGGGCCAACGTCCTGACTTTC.

The chain uses TRBV4-1 and TRBJ1-5; 8 bases are shared with TRBD1. The germline V gene has CDR1 MGHRA and CDR2 YSYEKL. Trimming cost V 1 base and J 6 bases; bases outside gene matches: 8. This CDR3 has 16 amino acids. CDR3 residues: CASSQAGTGPTQPQHF. The CDR3 DNA reads as TGCGCCAGCAGCCAAGCCGGGACAGGCCCCACTCAGCCCCAGCATTTT.

The chain joins TRBV6-6 to TRBJ2-2; 7 positions match TRBD2. There are 15 residues in the CDR3. J lost 3 bases, V lost 0 bases, and 1 base had no gene match. Germline V gene lookup returns CDR1 MNHNY and CDR2 SVGAGI (reference sequence). CDR3 coding DNA: TGTGCCAGCAGTTACTCGCGGGAGCACACCGGGGAGCTGTTTTTT. Amino acid sequence: CASSYSREHTGELFF.

As for this clone: A read error may produce the germline difference seen at one junction end. V is TRBV13 and J is TRBJ2-2; 8 bases map to TRBD2. CDR1 and CDR2 (germline): PRHDT, FYEKMQ (reference sequence). This CDR3 has 18 residues. Here the CDR3 DNA reads TGTGCCAGCAGCTTAGGCTTGATGACTAGCGAGAACGCCGGGGAGCTGTTTTTT. Amino acids: CASSLGLMTSENAGELFF.

This chain connects TRBV5-6 to TRBJ2-1, with unresolved D. The CDR3 is made up of 15 amino acids. Germline V lookup: CDR1 SGHDT, CDR2 YYEEEE. The V end lost 2 bases, the J end lost 2 bases, and 11 bases lay between the germline ends. The CDR3 spells CASSLFDTTYNEQFF. The CDR3 DNA sequence: TGTGCCAGCAGCTTATTCGACACAACCTACAATGAGCAGTTCTTC.

The genes are TRBV19 and TRBJ2-7; D is perhaps TRBD1 (6 bases). Trimming shortened V by 8 bases and J by 3 bases, and 11 bases separated the two germline ends. The CDR3 totals 12 residues. Germline V CDR1 and CDR2: LNHDA, SQIVND (reference sequence). The CDR3 is CASGDIGYEQYF. For the CDR3, the DNA is TGTGCCAGTGGGGACATCGGCTACGAGCAGTACTTC.

The chain recombines TRBV6-1 with TRBJ2-1, with D tentatively TRBD1 (6 bases). Germline CDR1 reads MNHNS; CDR2 reads SASEGT. This CDR3 has 13 amino acids. Trimming stripped 7 bases from V and 9 bases from J, with 16 bases between. CDR3 nucleotides: TGTGCCAGCACTTCGGACAGTCGCGGTGAGCAGTTCTTC. The encoded protein is CASTSDSRGEQFF.

The V and J genes are TRBV7-9 and TRBJ2-3; TRBD1 matches 8 bases. The V gene end was trimmed by 3 bases and the J gene end by 5 bases; junction bases not matched to a gene: 13. CDR3 length: 17 residues. The germline V gene encodes CDR1 SEHNR and CDR2 FQNEAQ (reference sequence). The DNA of the CDR3 is TGTGCCAGCAGCTTGAAGTTCCAGGGGGCTAAGAGAGATACGCAGTATTTT. It specifies CASSLKFQGAKRDTQYF.

The chain uses TRBV10-1 and TRBJ2-1; TRBD2 aligns across 10 bases. Germline CDR1 WNHNN, CDR2 SYGVQD (reference sequence). The trim removed 8 bases at V and 7 bases at J, leaving 14 bases unmatched. The CDR3 is 16 amino acids. This CDR3 reads CASRHPGTSVQNEQFF. For the CDR3, the DNA is TGCGCCAGCCGCCATCCCGGGACTAGCGTACAGAATGAGCAGTTCTTC.

This clone was seen only once. The chain has TRBV5-6 and TRBJ2-7, with a weak D call TRBD1 (6 bases). Germline lookup yields CDR1 SGHDT and CDR2 YYEEEE. CDR3 length: 15 residues. V gave up 4 bases and J gave up 0 bases, with 14 bases separating them. CDR3 protein: CASSAHREASYEQYF. The CDR3 DNA reads TGTGCCAGCAGCGCACACAGGGAAGCCTCCTACGAGCAGTACTTC.

This chain connects TRBV30 to TRBJ1-6; D ambiguous. Trimming removed 1 base at V and 9 bases at J, with 7 bases between. The CDR3 is 12 residues long. Germline CDR1 GTSNPN, CDR2 SVGIG (reference sequence). CDR3 sequence reads: CAWSATVSPLHF. The CDR3 DNA reads TGTGCCTGGAGTGCCACAGTTTCACCCCTCCACTTT.

The chain couples TRBV7-3 to TRBJ2-6, with D unclear. CDR1 is SGHTA and CDR2 is FQGTGA in the germline V gene. This CDR3 spans 16 amino acids. V lost 0 bases, J lost 4 bases, and 10 bases lay in between. The CDR3 bases are TGTGCCAGCAGCTTAACATTCGGGTCCGGGGCCAACGTCCTGACTTTC. Translation: CASSLTFGSGANVLTF.

The rearrangement uses TRBV19 and TRBJ1-5; TRBD1 matches at 9 bases. The CDR3 is 19 amino acids. V shed 4 bases, J shed 1 base, and the junction held 14 bases outside the gene matches. Germline V CDR1 and CDR2: LNHDA, SQIVND (reference sequence). The CDR3 DNA reads TGTGCCAGTAGTACGGGGGGGACAGGGAGGTTAAAAAGCAATCAGCCCCAGCATTTT. It translates to CASSTGGTGRLKSNQPQHF.

With respect to this clone: This specimen includes other DNA sequences encoding the same CDR3. The genes are TRBV18 and TRBJ2-7, with 9 bases lining up with TRBD1. Germline-derived CDR1 and CDR2 are KGHSH and LQKENI. V lost 5 bases to trimming and J lost 3 bases; unmatched junction nucleotides: 5. The CDR3 is made up of 14 amino acids. CDR3 protein: CASSSRQGDYEQYF. CDR3 nucleotide sequence: TGTGCCAGCTCATCCCGACAGGGGGACTACGAGCAGTACTTC.

The V and J genes are TRBV5-1 and TRBJ2-1; 8 positions agree with TRBD2. V gave up 4 bases and J gave up 8 bases; unmatched junction bases: 8. CDR3 length: 14 amino acids. Per germline, CDR1 SGHRS and CDR2 YFSETQ. CDR3 amino acids: CASSLERGRDEQFF. CDR3 in DNA: TGCGCCAGCAGCCTCGAGCGGGGGCGGGATGAGCAGTTCTTC.

This sequence joins TRBV19 and TRBJ2-3, with 9 bases identical to TRBD2. The CDR3 covers 19 residues. Germline V CDR1 and CDR2: LNHDA, SQIVND (reference sequence). V lost 3 bases to trimming and J lost 1 base; unmatched junction nucleotides: 14. The CDR3 DNA sequence: TGTGCCAGTAGTATGGGGCCTGGGCGGGGGGGGCCGGGCACAGATACGCAGTATTTT. The encoded protein is CASSMGPGRGGPGTDTQYF.

V and J are TRBV9 and TRBJ2-7; 11 nucleotides agree with TRBD2. Germline V lookup: CDR1 SGDLS, CDR2 YYNGEE. The CDR3 spans 15 residues. After removal of 7 bases from V and 2 bases from J, the junction contained 8 bases not matched to a gene. CDR3 in amino acids: CASGKTSGGTYEQYF. Here the CDR3 DNA reads TGTGCCAGCGGAAAAACTAGCGGGGGAACCTACGAGCAGTACTTC.

CDR3 sequence reads: CASSVTSGGAGETQYF. The CDR3 DNA reads as TGTGCCAGCAGCGTGACTAGCGGGGGGGCCGGGGAGACCCAGTACTTC. The chain couples TRBV7-6 to TRBJ2-5; 14 bases match TRBD2. V lost 5 bases and J lost 5; bases outside the gene matches: 7. The CDR3 is made up of 16 amino acids. CDR1 is SGHVS, CDR2 FNYEAQ, per germline.

The chain couples TRBV10-3 to TRBJ2-7; 8 bases align to TRBD1. This CDR3 contains 14 residues. The germline V gene encodes CDR1 ENHRY and CDR2 SYGVKD. The V segment lost 2 bases and the J segment 2 bases; nucleotides outside the gene matches: 2. The CDR3 reads CAISEGQGPYEQYF. DNA of the CDR3: TGTGCCATCAGTGAGGGACAGGGACCCTACGAGCAGTACTTC.